This T cell receptor beta chain was retrieved from a study of cytomegalovirus exposure and HLA in healthy donors. The study ran its PCR with 60 Vbeta and 13 Jbeta primers. Clones were sequenced by immunoSEQ multiplex PCR, and TCRdb holds only the in-frame ones, with some missing. The sample lists approximately 170,000 clones, 75% to 90% occurring once. The CDR3 has 14 residues. Trimming cost V 5 bases and J 10 bases; bases outside gene matches: 11. CDR1 SGHTA and CDR2 FQGNSA come from the germline V gene. The V gene is TRBV7-2, the J gene TRBJ2-1, with 7 bases lining up with TRBD1. The TCR was taken from a human donor in good health. The sample was PBMCs. The CDR3 DNA sequence: TGTGCCAGCAGCAGGGAAAAGGGGGCGTCGGAGCAGTTCTTC. Residues: CASSREKGASEQFF.